These 14 T cell receptor beta chains share one sample of origin, sequenced in a study of identical twins. TCRdb independently ran MiXCR on the 5' RACE reads; one entry per CDR3 protein. The table includes about 330,000 distinct CDR3 sequences, around an eighth detected once. Another study also made use of these data, one on yellow fever vaccine responses in identical twins.

Sequenced material: CD8+ T cells sorted from blood. Receptors were obtained from a woman younger than 30 in good health.

The chain recombines TRBV27 with TRBJ2-3; 12 nucleotides match TRBD2. The CDR3 is 16 residues long. The germline gives CDR1 MNHEY, CDR2 SMNVEV (reference sequence). V trimming: 4 bases; J trimming: 4 bases; junction bases outside the gene matches: 6. The CDR3 protein is CASSSSSGRAPDTQYF. CDR3 DNA: TGTGCCAGCAGTTCCTCTAGCGGGAGGGCCCCAGATACGCAGTATTTT.

This clonotype was detected a few times. For the CDR3, the DNA is TGCGCCAGCAGCCGATCGGGCGTCCAGGGGGCGAACACCGGGGAGCTGTTTTTT. It translates to CASSRSGVQGANTGELFF. The V gene is TRBV5-1, the J gene TRBJ2-2; 7 positions match TRBD1. The germline gives CDR1 SGHRS, CDR2 YFSETQ. The CDR3 is made up of 18 amino acids. Trimming at V came to 4 bases and at J to 0 bases, leaving 12 bases not matched to a gene.

This chain links TRBV7-9 with TRBJ2-7; a weak D match, TRBD2 (5 bases). This CDR3 is 14 amino acids long. V was pared by 6 bases and J by 2 bases, with 14 bases between. CDR1 and CDR2 from the germline V gene are SEHNR and FQNEAQ (reference sequence). DNA of the CDR3: TGTGCCAGCAGATTGGACTCGTCCGCCTACGAGCAGTACTTC. Translating it yields CASRLDSSAYEQYF.

This clonotype occurred a few times. This chain links TRBV25-1 with TRBJ2-7; 12 positions match TRBD2. This CDR3 has 18 residues. Germline V gives CDR1 MGHDK, CDR2 SYGVNS. The J segment lost 1 base and the V segment lost 1 base, leaving 8 bases of the junction unmatched. Here the CDR3 DNA reads TGTGCCAGCAGTGAATTCGCTAGCGGGGGGGCCTGGTCCTACGAGCAGTACGTC. Translated, it gives CASSEFASGGAWSYEQYV.

This clonotype was observed a handful of times. CDR3 nucleotides: TGCGCCAGCAGTGAAGTAGCGGGGATCTCCTACGAGCAGTACTTC. Amino acids: CASSEVAGISYEQYF. V usage is TRBV10-2 and J usage is TRBJ2-7; 8 bases line up with TRBD2. V was pared by 3 bases and J by 0 bases, with 4 bases of the junction left unmatched. The germline V gene has CDR1 WSHSY and CDR2 SAAADI. The CDR3 contains 15 residues.

This clonotype has at least ten counts. V is TRBV29-1 and J is TRBJ2-1, with a possible D match to TRBD2 (6 bases). The V gene's germline CDR1 is SQVTM and CDR2 ANQGSEA. Trimming stripped 6 bases from V and 0 bases from J, with 9 bases between. There are 13 residues in the CDR3. For the CDR3, the DNA is TGCAGCGTCCTGGGGGGCTCCTACAATGAGCAGTTCTTC. Its translation: CSVLGGSYNEQFF.

The V gene is TRBV2, the J gene TRBJ2-3; D might be TRBD2 (5 bases). V shed 8 bases and J shed 0 bases, with 15 bases lying between them. This CDR3 comprises 15 residues. Germline loops: CDR1 SNHLY, CDR2 FYNNEI. CDR3 sequence reads: CASPSPAASTDTQYF. The CDR3 DNA is TGTGCCAGCCCAAGTCCAGCGGCTAGCACAGATACGCAGTATTTT.

This clonotype was detected a few times. This rearrangement joins TRBV12-5 to TRBJ1-2; possibly TRBD1 for D (5 bases). CDR1 and CDR2 (germline): LGHNT, FRNRAP. The CDR3 has 15 amino acids. Trimming took off 3 bases at V and 2 bases at J, with 13 bases between the two ends. The CDR3 region has the DNA TGTGCTAGTGGTTTAGGGGAGGGGCTGAACTATGGCTACACCTTC. Translated, it gives CASGLGEGLNYGYTF.

Here the CDR3 DNA reads TGTGCCATCAGCACCCTCCAAGAGACCCAGTACTTC. This translates into CAISTLQETQYF. V gene TRBV10-3 combines with J gene TRBJ2-5; no firm D call. CDR1 ENHRY and CDR2 SYGVKD come from the germline V gene. V was trimmed by 6 bases and J by 1 base, leaving 6 bases between them. This CDR3 spans 12 amino acids.

This rearrangement joins TRBV21-1 to TRBJ2-2; the DNA was not used to check the table's D call, TRBD1. TRBV21-1 is a known pseudogene. The CDR3 loop spans 17 amino acids. Written as DNA, the CDR3 is TGTGCCAGCAGCAAAAAAAGGACAGGGTGGCACACCGGGGAGCTGTTTTTT. This gives the protein CASSKKRTGWHTGELFF.

In its sample, this clonotype was seen many times. V usage is TRBV7-8 and J usage is TRBJ2-3; D possibly corresponds to TRBD2 (6 bases). Germline CDR1 SGHVS, CDR2 FQNEAQ. Trimming stripped 1 base from V and 2 bases from J, with 7 bases between. The CDR3 runs to 14 residues. The CDR3 DNA reads TGTGCCAGCAGCTTAGGCGGGATCACAGATACGCAGTATTTT. Translated, it gives CASSLGGITDTQYF.

The chain uses TRBV5-5 and TRBJ2-5; D call uncertain. Germline V gene sequence: CDR1 SGHKS, CDR2 YYEKEE (reference sequence). V lost 0 bases and J lost 2, with 11 bases in between. The CDR3 sequence is 15 residues long. CDR3 sequence reads: CASSLDGRMQETQYF. DNA of the CDR3: TGTGCCAGCAGCTTGGATGGACGGATGCAAGAGACCCAGTACTTC.

The chain joins TRBV24-1 to TRBJ2-5; D call uncertain. Germline-derived CDR1 and CDR2 are KGHDR and SFDVKD. This CDR3 is built from 12 residues. V lost 4 bases and J 7 bases, leaving 9 bases between the germline ends. The DNA of the CDR3 is TGTGCCACCAGTGACCTCCATGCGACCCAGTACTTC. Translation gives CATSDLHATQYF.

This clonotype came up a few times. The chain employs TRBV12-5 and TRBJ2-7; perhaps TRBD2 as D (6 bases). Germline V lookup: CDR1 LGHNT, CDR2 FRNRAP. V was shortened by 4 bases and J by 2 bases, with 21 bases between the two germline ends. CDR3 size: 17 residues. This CDR3 reads CASGSYPTRGFTYEQYF. The CDR3 coding sequence is TGTGCTAGTGGTTCGTACCCCACCCGGGGGTTCACCTACGAGCAGTACTTC.